Each of the 29 T cell receptor beta chains below was sequenced from the same sample in a study of CD8 T cells in Susac syndrome. Reverse transcription of roughly 0.45 to 1 ug RNA was performed with random hexamers. TCRdb reprocessed the immunoSEQ multiplex PCR reads with MiXCR, giving one entry per CDR3 protein. The data contain some 130,000 distinct CDR3 sequences, 65% to 90% of them seen just once; the ten biggest clones take up approximately 0.51%. Material: CD8+ T cells from PBMCs. The source is a human donor with multiple sclerosis.

This clonotype was seen a few times. V and J are TRBV5-6 and TRBJ1-2; D ambiguous. Trimming removed 4 bases at V and 5 bases at J, with 18 bases between. CDR1 is SGHDT and CDR2 is YYEEEE in the germline V gene. This CDR3 is 15 amino acids long. The chain's CDR3 is CASSRRRTVNYGYTF. The CDR3, as DNA: TGTGCCAGCAGCCGCCGGCGGACCGTCAATTATGGCTACACCTTC. The full variable domain, its missing parts supplied by reference TRBV5-6 and TRBJ1-2, is DAGVTQSPTHLIKTRGQQVTLRCSPKSGHDTVSWYQQALGQGPQFIFQYYEEEERQRGNFPDRFSGHQFPNYSSELNVNALLLGDSALYLCASSRRRTVNYGYTFGSGTRLTVV.

The chain couples TRBV27 to TRBJ1-6, with 7 bases fitting TRBD1. In germline, CDR1 is MNHEY, CDR2 SMNVEV (reference sequence). This CDR3 has 14 amino acids. V lost 4 bases to trimming and J lost 8 bases; unmatched junction nucleotides: 5. The CDR3 here is CASSWGQRDSPLHF. DNA for the CDR3: TGTGCCAGCAGTTGGGGACAGAGAGATTCACCCCTCCACTTT.

The chain is built from TRBV19 and TRBJ2-2, with 13 bases aligning to TRBD2. Germline V gene lookup returns CDR1 LNHDA and CDR2 SQIVND (reference sequence). The CDR3 runs 18 residues. With V trimmed by 6 bases and J by 6 bases, 13 bases remained unmatched. The chain's CDR3 is CASSRHGLAGVSAGELFF. The CDR3 nucleotides are TGTGCCAGTAGCCGTCACGGACTAGCGGGAGTTAGTGCCGGGGAGCTGTTTTTT. The full variable domain, in which reference TRBV19 and TRBJ2-2 provide the parts outside the CDR3, is DGGITQSPKYLFRKEGQNVTLSCEQNLNHDAMYWYRQDPGQGLRLIYYSQIVNDFQKGDIAEGYSVSREKKESFPLTVTSAQKNPTAFYLCASSRHGLAGVSAGELFFGEGSRLTVL.

The V and J genes are TRBV5-1 and TRBJ2-2; 8 bases match TRBD1. The germline V gene has CDR1 SGHRS and CDR2 YFSETQ. The CDR3 is 16 residues long. V trimming: 3 bases; J trimming: 0 bases; junction bases outside the gene matches: 4. This CDR3 reads CASSWTGNTNTGELFF. DNA for the CDR3: TGCGCCAGCAGCTGGACAGGGAACACGAACACCGGGGAGCTGTTTTTT.

The chain couples TRBV27 to TRBJ1-2; D possibly corresponds to TRBD1 (5 bases). The CDR3 runs to 13 residues. The V gene's germline CDR1 is MNHEY and CDR2 SMNVEV (reference sequence). Trimming took off 2 bases at V and 6 bases at J, with 10 bases between the two ends. For the CDR3, the DNA is TGTGCCAGCAGTTTAAACGGGGCCGATGGCTACACCTTC. Its protein is CASSLNGADGYTF.

This rearrangement joins TRBV20-1 to TRBJ2-1; D is undetermined. V was cut by 1 base and J by 16 bases, with 17 bases left in between. The CDR3 has 12 residues. The germline gives CDR1 DFQATT, CDR2 SNEGSKA (reference sequence). For the CDR3, the DNA is TGCAGTGCTAGAGGGGGATACCTTCCCCCCTTCTTC. Protein: CSARGGYLPPFF.

The V call is TRBV30, the J call TRBJ2-7; D might be TRBD2 (6 bases). From germline, CDR1 is GTSNPN and CDR2 SVGIG (reference sequence). The V end was cut by 3 bases, the J end by 8 bases, with 11 bases between. The CDR3 loop spans 11 amino acids. DNA of the CDR3: TGTGCCTGGAGCGCCGGGACTCAGCAGTACGTC. Protein product: CAWSAGTQQYV.

This clonotype was observed a handful of times. The chain couples TRBV4-1 to TRBJ2-2; the D is unclear. This CDR3 is built from 15 residues. CDR1 and CDR2 (germline): MGHRA, YSYEKL. V was cut by 1 base and J by 8 bases, with 14 bases left in between. The CDR3, as DNA: TGCGCCAGCAGCCAAGGTCTACCTTATTCTGGGGAGCTGTTTTTT. Residues: CASSQGLPYSGELFF.

Concerning this clonotype: The CDR3 does not close with the conserved phenylalanine or tryptophan, likely indicating a read error. This sequence joins TRBV12-5 and TRBJ2-1; D remains unclear. The germline CDR1 and CDR2 sequences are LGHNT and FRNRAP. CDR3 length: 12 amino acids. V lost 5 bases, J lost 4 bases, and 6 bases lay in between. CDR3 nucleotides: TGTGCTAGTGGTCTAGGTTACAATGAGCAGTTCCTC. Translating gives CASGLGYNEQFL.

In this sample, this clonotype turned up a few times. This chain connects TRBV6-1 to TRBJ2-7; tentative D call: TRBD2 (5 bases). The CDR3 is 13 residues long. Between the trimmed V and J ends, which lost 10 bases and 0 bases, there was a span of 13 bases. Germline V gene sequence: CDR1 MNHNS, CDR2 SASEGT. The CDR3 nucleotides read TGTGCCACCCTTGGGAGTAGCTCCTACGAGCAGTACTTC. This gives the protein CATLGSSSYEQYF.

The chain carries TRBV12-3 or TRBV12-4 and TRBJ1-4; D call uncertain. The V gene lost 1 base and the J gene lost 10 bases, with 4 bases spanning the gap. This CDR3 is built from 11 residues. The CDR3 reads CASSLGSKLFF. The DNA of the CDR3 is TGTGCCAGCAGTTTAGGGTCAAAACTGTTTTTT.

This clonotype was picked up a small number of times. This sequence joins TRBV4-1 and TRBJ1-1; D might be TRBD1 (6 bases). The V end lost 3 bases, the J end lost 3 bases, and 17 bases lay between the germline ends. CDR1 is MGHRA, CDR2 YSYEKL, per germline. There are 16 residues in the CDR3. The CDR3 nucleotides are TGCGCCAGCAGCCACAGAATCAGCAACAGGGACACTGAAGCTTTCTTT. This gives the protein CASSHRISNRDTEAFF.

The V call is TRBV12-3 or TRBV12-4, the J call TRBJ1-2; 10 nucleotides match TRBD1. This CDR3 contains 14 residues. Trimming took 6 bases from V and 4 from J; bases not matched to a gene: 5. The CDR3 here is CASRRDRGFYGYTF. CDR3 sequence (DNA): TGTGCCAGCAGGCGGGACAGGGGATTCTATGGCTACACCTTC.

The chain couples TRBV11-1 to TRBJ1-1; 9 positions match TRBD1. The germline V gene has CDR1 SGHAT and CDR2 FQDESV (reference sequence). The CDR3 extends over 13 amino acids. Trimming took 10 bases from V and 5 from J; bases not matched to a gene: 8. Here the CDR3 DNA reads TGTGCCACCTCGCTTGGGACAGGGACTGAAGCTTTCTTT. This translates into CATSLGTGTEAFF.

The chain carries TRBV20-1 and TRBJ2-2; TRBD2 agrees at 10 bases. Losses at the gene ends were 4 bases for V and 4 bases for J; bases not matched to a gene: 9. The germline V gene encodes CDR1 DFQATT and CDR2 SNEGSKA (reference sequence). The CDR3 has 16 residues. The CDR3 is CSATKPSGRGTGELFF. For the CDR3, the DNA is TGCAGTGCTACCAAGCCTAGCGGGAGAGGCACCGGGGAGCTGTTTTTT.

J is TRBJ1-2 and V is TRBV6-5; possible D gene TRBD1, 6 bases. The germline V and J ends were trimmed by 8 bases and 6 bases, with 22 bases remaining between them. This CDR3 region has 15 residues. The germline gives CDR1 MNHEY, CDR2 SVGAGI. The CDR3 DNA reads TGTGCCAGCTACCTATGGCAGGGGAGAATGGATGGCTACACCTTC. It specifies CASYLWQGRMDGYTF.

The chain is built from TRBV12-3 or TRBV12-4 and TRBJ2-5; D is unclear. V was trimmed by 6 bases and J by 5 bases, leaving 10 bases between them. CDR3 size: 12 residues. The CDR3 region has the DNA TGTGCCAGCAGCCCTCTCCGGGAGACCCAGTACTTC. This gives the protein CASSPLRETQYF.

CDR3 DNA: TGTGCCAGCAGTTTGGGAGGGGGAACCTCAGATACGCAGTATTTT. It codes for CASSLGGGTSDTQYF. The rearrangement links TRBV27 to TRBJ2-3; TRBD2 is a possible D gene (7 bases). Germline V gives CDR1 MNHEY, CDR2 SMNVEV (reference sequence). The length of the CDR3 is 15 residues. Trimming removed 3 bases at V and 4 bases at J, with 14 bases between.

This chain uses TRBV20-1 with TRBJ1-2, with TRBD1 identical over 9 bases. With V trimmed by 5 bases and J by 0 bases, 4 bases remained unmatched. The CDR3 spans 14 residues. CDR1 is DFQATT and CDR2 is SNEGSKA in the germline V gene (reference sequence). The CDR3 DNA reads as TGCAGTGCTTGGGACAGGGCCCCTAACTATGGCTACACCTTC. Its translation: CSAWDRAPNYGYTF.

This clonotype was counted a few times. The chain couples TRBV4-1 to TRBJ2-3; perhaps TRBD1 as D (5 bases). V was shortened by 4 bases and J by 10 bases, with 18 bases between the two germline ends. Germline CDR1 is MGHRA and CDR2 is YSYEKL. The CDR3 totals 14 residues. CDR3 sequence reads: CASSPSQVAYSQYF. The DNA of the CDR3 is TGCGCCAGCAGCCCTTCACAGGTAGCTTATTCGCAGTATTTT.

The chain uses TRBV7-9 and TRBJ1-1; 10 bases match TRBD1. In germline, CDR1 is SEHNR, CDR2 FQNEAQ (reference sequence). This CDR3 comprises 12 residues. Unmatched junction bases numbered 3, after V lost 4 bases and J lost 10 bases. CDR3: CASSSGQGGAFF. CDR3 bases: TGTGCCAGCAGCTCCGGACAGGGGGGAGCTTTCTTT.

This clonotype has more than one count but fewer than ten. The chain carries TRBV6-2 or TRBV6-3 and TRBJ2-7, with D unclear. V lost 1 base to trimming and J lost 5 bases, with 9 bases between them. Germline values: CDR1 MNHEY, CDR2 SVGEGT. The CDR3 covers 13 residues. CDR3 DNA: TGTGCCAGCAGTTACTTGGATGGTCACGAGCAGTACGTC. Its protein product is CASSYLDGHEQYV.

The chain recombines TRBV15 with TRBJ2-3; perhaps D is TRBD1 or TRBD2 (5 bases each). CDR1 LNHNV and CDR2 YYDKDF come from the germline V gene (reference sequence). The CDR3 length is 15 residues. Trimming pared 1 base from V and 5 bases from J, leaving 13 bases between. The CDR3, as DNA: TGTGCCACCAGCAGAGTAACTGGGGGAGTAGATACGCAGTATTTT. Translation: CATSRVTGGVDTQYF.

This rearrangement joins TRBV7-9 to TRBJ1-1; 7 positions agree with TRBD1. This CDR3 contains 15 residues. V was pared by 5 bases and J by 1 base, with 7 bases of the junction left unmatched. Germline CDR1 is SEHNR and CDR2 is FQNEAQ (reference sequence). CDR3 DNA sequence: TGTGCCAGCAGCACCGCAGGGGGGCGGAACACTGAAGCTTTCTTT. Its protein product is CASSTAGGRNTEAFF.

The V call is TRBV11-1, the J call TRBJ1-6, with 9 bases fitting TRBD1. With V trimmed by 1 base and J by 10 bases, 2 bases remained unmatched. CDR3 length: 14 amino acids. The germline gives CDR1 SGHAT, CDR2 FQDESV (reference sequence). This CDR3 reads CASSLGQGGSPLHF. CDR3 nucleotides: TGTGCCAGCAGCTTAGGACAGGGGGGGTCACCCCTCCACTTT.

The CDR3 bases are TGTGCCAGTACGAAGGACTACGGAAAACTGTTTTTT. Its protein is CASTKDYGKLFF. The V and J genes are TRBV19 and TRBJ1-4; D remains unclear. CDR1 and CDR2 (germline): LNHDA, SQIVND (reference sequence). CDR3 length: 12 amino acids. Trimming removed 7 bases at V and 10 bases at J, with 13 bases between.

This chain links TRBV21-1 with TRBJ2-3; TRBD1 is taken as the D call from the table, unchecked against the DNA. TRBV21-1 has pseudogene status. This CDR3 is 17 amino acids long. CDR3 DNA sequence: TGTGCCAGCAGCAAAGCGGCAGGGGATGAGTTCACAGATACGCAGTATTTT. It yields the protein CASSKAAGDEFTDTQYF.

The rearrangement joins TRBV27 to TRBJ1-2; 8 bases match TRBD1. V shed 0 bases, J shed 5 bases, and the junction held 11 bases outside the gene matches. The V gene's germline CDR1 is MNHEY and CDR2 SMNVEV (reference sequence). There are 17 residues in the CDR3. The CDR3 DNA sequence: TGTGCCAGCAGTTTATCGAGGTTCGACAGGGGTTGGTATGGCTACACCTTC. Encoded protein: CASSLSRFDRGWYGYTF.

The chain carries TRBV6-5 and TRBJ1-2; 8 nucleotides agree with TRBD1. Trimming took 2 bases from V and 4 from J; bases not matched to a gene: 6. The CDR3 sequence is 15 residues long. CDR1 is MNHEY and CDR2 is SVGAGI in the germline V gene. The CDR3 reads CASSYDRGEVYGYTF. The CDR3 bases are TGTGCCAGCAGTTACGACAGGGGTGAGGTCTATGGCTACACCTTC.